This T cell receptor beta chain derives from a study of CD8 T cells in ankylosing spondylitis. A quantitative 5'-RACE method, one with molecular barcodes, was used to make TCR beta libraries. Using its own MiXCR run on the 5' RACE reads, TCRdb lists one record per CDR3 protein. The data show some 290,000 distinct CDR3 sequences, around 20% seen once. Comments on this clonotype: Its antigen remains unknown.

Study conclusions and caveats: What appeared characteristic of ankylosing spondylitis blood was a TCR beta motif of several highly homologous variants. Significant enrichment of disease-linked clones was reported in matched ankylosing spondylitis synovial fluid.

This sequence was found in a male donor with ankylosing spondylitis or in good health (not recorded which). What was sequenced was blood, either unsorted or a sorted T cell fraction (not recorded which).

CDR3 sequence reads: CASSQDRGTLNEKLFF. CDR3 sequence (DNA): TGTGCCAGCAGCCAAGATAGAGGGACACTTAATGAAAAACTGTTTTTT. The chain combines TRBV4-2 with TRBJ1-4; possibly TRBD1 for D (6 bases). This CDR3 is 16 amino acids long. The V end lost 0 bases, the J end lost 4 bases, and 12 bases lay between the germline ends. Germline V gives CDR1 LGHNA, CDR2 YNFKEQ.